These 25 T cell receptor beta chains were all obtained from the same sample, sequenced in a study of blood T cell repertoires in COVID-19. Profiling relied on immunoSEQ multiplex PCR, and the TCRdb table lists in-frame clones only, not all of them. The table shows 230,000 or so clones, with 87% occurring only once. The sample comprised peripheral blood. The receptors were sampled from a man aged 35 to 55 with active or convalescent COVID-19.

The chain links TRBV18 to TRBJ1-5; possible D gene TRBD1, 6 bases. This CDR3 has 16 residues. Trimming took off 6 bases at V and 2 bases at J, with 17 bases between the two ends. Germline CDR1 KGHSH, CDR2 LQKENI. The CDR3 here is CASSTPGTSGNQPQHF. The CDR3 DNA is TGTGCCAGCTCCACTCCAGGGACATCCGGCAATCAGCCCCAGCATTTT.

The chain recombines TRBV4-1 with TRBJ2-7, with D possibly matching TRBD1 (7 bases). CDR3 size: 16 residues. The germline V gene has CDR1 MGHRA and CDR2 YSYEKL. Trimming took off 4 bases at V and 9 bases at J, with 25 bases between the two ends. DNA for the CDR3: TGCGCCAGCAGCCCCCAGGGGGGTGGGGGCAGAGGTCTGCAGTACTTC. Translated, it gives CASSPQGGGGRGLQYF.

This chain links TRBV7-2 with TRBJ2-1, with 7 bases matching TRBD1. This CDR3 has 14 amino acids. Germline CDR1 SGHTA, CDR2 FQGNSA. Losses at the gene ends were 6 bases for V and 3 bases for J; bases not matched to a gene: 5. The CDR3 sequence: CASRARDSYNEQFF. In DNA, the CDR3 is TGTGCCAGCAGGGCCCGGGACAGCTACAATGAGCAGTTCTTC.

The chain employs TRBV2 and TRBJ2-7; 9 nucleotides align to TRBD2. CDR1 and CDR2 (germline): SNHLY, FYNNEI. V lost 5 bases and J lost 6; bases outside the gene matches: 5. This CDR3 spans 13 amino acids. The CDR3 spells CASSRATSGEQYF. CDR3 nucleotide sequence: TGTGCCAGCAGTAGGGCGACTAGCGGCGAGCAGTACTTC.

The chain employs TRBV24-1 and TRBJ2-2, with 7 bases matching TRBD2. Germline CDR1 and CDR2: KGHDR and SFDVKD. This CDR3 has 15 amino acids. Germline trimming cut 1 base from V and 6 bases from J; bases unmatched to any gene: 4. The CDR3 DNA sequence: TGTGCCACCAGTGATTTAGGTCGGGGGGCCGGGGAGCTGTTTTTT. Residues: CATSDLGRGAGELFF.

The V call is TRBV19, the J call TRBJ1-5, with D possibly being TRBD1 (5 bases). CDR3 length equals 17 residues. Germline CDR1 LNHDA, CDR2 SQIVND (reference sequence). V lost 4 bases to trimming and J lost 0 bases, with 16 bases between them. CDR3 sequence reads: CASSTRTLSHSNQPQHF. Here the CDR3 DNA reads TGTGCCAGTAGTACCCGGACACTTTCACATAGCAATCAGCCCCAGCATTTT.

The rearrangement links TRBV3-1 (or the pseudogene TRBV3-2) to TRBJ2-3; a weak D match, TRBD2 (6 bases). The germline V gene has CDR1 LGHDT and CDR2 YNNKEL (reference sequence). The CDR3 runs 14 residues. With 4 bases removed from V and 1 base from J, the gap between germline ends came to 9 bases. The CDR3 sequence is CASSLGGRTDTQYF. The CDR3 DNA sequence: TGTGCCAGCAGCCTCGGGGGACGCACAGATACGCAGTATTTT.

This chain uses TRBV27 with TRBJ2-3; D unresolved. Trimming took off 6 bases at V and 1 base at J, with 5 bases between the two ends. This CDR3 has 12 amino acids. Germline V CDR1 and CDR2: MNHEY, SMNVEV (reference sequence). The CDR3 nucleotides read TGTGCCAGCAGACGAGGCACAGATACGCAGTATTTT. This codes for CASRRGTDTQYF.

This chain uses TRBV16 with TRBJ1-4; TRBD1 is a possible D gene (5 bases). CDR3 size: 17 residues. V lost 4 bases and J 0 bases, leaving 15 bases between the germline ends. CDR1 KGHSY and CDR2 FQNENV come from the germline V gene. The DNA of the CDR3 is TGTGCCAGCAGCCGCATCAGGGCATCTGCAACTAATGAAAAACTGTTTTTT. Translated, it gives CASSRIRASATNEKLFF.

The chain uses TRBV20-1 and TRBJ1-2, with TRBD1 identical over 8 bases. Germline assignment: CDR1 DFQATT and CDR2 SNEGSKA (reference sequence). The CDR3 runs 13 residues. The J segment lost 6 bases and the V segment lost 3 bases, leaving 6 bases of the junction unmatched. CDR3 nucleotide sequence: TGCAGTGCTAGTTTGACAGGGGCGGATGGCTACACCTTC. Encoded protein: CSASLTGADGYTF.

V gene TRBV6-5 combines with J gene TRBJ1-6; TRBD1 aligns across 11 bases. Germline V gene sequence: CDR1 MNHEY, CDR2 SVGAGI. The CDR3 is 15 amino acids. V dropped 5 bases and J dropped 10; count of bases not matched to a gene: 7. The CDR3, as DNA: TGTGCCAGCAGTCCCCGGGACAGGGGGAACTCACCCCTCCACTTT. It specifies CASSPRDRGNSPLHF.

The chain employs TRBV28 and TRBJ1-3, with 7 bases matching TRBD1. In germline, CDR1 is MDHEN, CDR2 SYDVKM. V shed 2 bases, J shed 7 bases, and the junction held 2 bases outside the gene matches. The CDR3 runs to 13 residues. CDR3 DNA: TGTGCCAGCAGTTTAACAGGGGAGAACACCATATATTTT. Protein: CASSLTGENTIYF.

The rearrangement links TRBV5-1 to TRBJ1-1; 10 bases fit TRBD1. CDR1 is SGHRS and CDR2 is YFSETQ in the germline V gene. This CDR3 region has 14 residues. The J segment lost 7 bases and the V segment lost 0 bases, leaving 3 bases of the junction unmatched. As DNA, the CDR3 is TGCGCCAGCAGCTTGGAGGGACAGGGGTATGAAGCTTTCTTT. Encoded protein: CASSLEGQGYEAFF.

The V call is TRBV3-1 (or the pseudogene TRBV3-2), the J call TRBJ1-2, with TRBD1 matching over 7 bases. Germline values: CDR1 LGHDT, CDR2 YNNKEL (reference sequence). This CDR3 region has 14 residues. The ends lost 4 bases at V and 4 bases at J; junction bases unmatched: 6. CDR3: CASSLGQPTYGYTF. The DNA of the CDR3 is TGTGCCAGCAGCCTGGGACAGCCTACCTATGGCTACACCTTC.

The chain combines TRBV19 with TRBJ2-5, with D maybe TRBD2 (5 bases). V shed 1 base and J shed 4 bases, with 10 bases lying between them. CDR1 is LNHDA and CDR2 is SQIVND in the germline V gene (reference sequence). CDR3 size: 14 residues. CDR3 residues: CASSIVGDTETQYF. The CDR3 region has the DNA TGTGCCAGTAGTATAGTGGGAGACACAGAGACCCAGTACTTC.

The chain has TRBV18 and TRBJ2-5; no definite D call. CDR3 length: 17 amino acids. From germline, CDR1 is KGHSH and CDR2 LQKENI. V gave up 2 bases and J gave up 1 base, with 17 bases separating them. CDR3: CASSPSRIPRAQETQYF. CDR3 bases: TGTGCCAGCTCACCATCCAGAATACCTAGAGCCCAAGAGACCCAGTACTTC.

This clone came up a few times. This sequence joins TRBV7-9 and TRBJ2-3; 7 bases match TRBD2. With V trimmed by 5 bases and J by 1 base, 6 bases remained unmatched. Per germline, CDR1 SEHNR and CDR2 FQNEAQ (reference sequence). The CDR3 covers 15 residues. CDR3 protein: CASSLLAKGTDTQYF. CDR3 bases: TGTGCCAGCAGCCTACTAGCGAAAGGCACAGATACGCAGTATTTT.

The rearrangement joins TRBV5-8 to TRBJ2-1; D is undetermined. Germline V gives CDR1 SGHTS, CDR2 YDEGEE. The V and J ends lost 0 bases and 5 bases respectively, with 6 bases between them. CDR3 length: 13 residues. The CDR3: CASSLGRDNEQFF. The CDR3 DNA reads as TGTGCCAGCAGCTTGGGCCGAGACAATGAGCAGTTCTTC.

Concerning this clone itself: The sample carries other DNA sequences with the same CDR3. V is TRBV19 and J is TRBJ1-1; D perhaps matches TRBD1 (5 bases). Per germline, CDR1 LNHDA and CDR2 SQIVND (reference sequence). CDR3 size: 14 residues. The V end was cut by 3 bases, the J end by 1 base, with 9 bases between. The DNA for the CDR3 is TGTGCCAGTAGTATTGGGCAGGGGAACACTGAAGCTTTCTTT. This translates into CASSIGQGNTEAFF.

The V call is TRBV18, the J call TRBJ1-1, with 7 bases fitting TRBD1. V dropped 3 bases and J dropped 6; count of bases not matched to a gene: 4. Germline CDR1 and CDR2: KGHSH and LQKENI. This CDR3 has 13 amino acids. Here the CDR3 reads CASSPGQSSEAFF. In nucleotides, the CDR3 is TGTGCCAGCTCACCGGGACAGAGCTCTGAAGCTTTCTTT.

The chain couples TRBV24-1 to TRBJ2-2, with 10 bases that match TRBD1. J was trimmed by 3 bases and V by 3 bases; bases with no gene match: 9. The CDR3 is 18 residues long. The germline V gene has CDR1 KGHDR and CDR2 SFDVKD. The DNA for the CDR3 is TGTGCCACCAGTGATCCACATGGACAGGGGGGTTACACCGGGGAGCTGTTTTTT. Translated: CATSDPHGQGGYTGELFF.

The chain's CDR3 is CASSQEGGGGTGELFF. The CDR3 region has the DNA TGCGCCAGCAGCCAAGAAGGAGGCGGGGGCACCGGGGAGCTGTTTTTT. The chain recombines TRBV4-1 with TRBJ2-2, with TRBD2 identical over 7 bases. V gave up 0 bases and J gave up 4 bases; unmatched junction bases: 5. Germline V lookup: CDR1 MGHRA, CDR2 YSYEKL. The CDR3 is 16 amino acids.

V and J are TRBV10-1 and TRBJ1-1; 7 bases align to TRBD1. Germline V lookup: CDR1 WNHNN, CDR2 SYGVQD (reference sequence). The V and J ends lost 0 bases and 7 bases, in that order; junction bases with no gene match: 8. The CDR3 is 15 amino acids. This CDR3 reads CASSESGGHAGEAFF. In nucleotides, the CDR3 is TGCGCCAGCAGTGAGTCAGGGGGCCACGCCGGTGAAGCTTTCTTT.

This chain links TRBV27 with TRBJ1-5; TRBD1 matches at 8 bases. The V gene end was trimmed by 3 bases and the J gene end by 10 bases; junction bases not matched to a gene: 5. The CDR3 is made up of 13 amino acids. From germline, CDR1 is MNHEY and CDR2 SMNVEV (reference sequence). The CDR3 is CASSLAGGQPQHF. In DNA form, the CDR3 reads TGTGCCAGCAGTTTGGCAGGGGGCCAACCCCAGCATTTT.

This sequence joins TRBV7-6 and TRBJ1-3; tentatively, D is TRBD1 (6 bases). The V gene's germline CDR1 is SGHVS and CDR2 FNYEAQ. The CDR3 is 16 amino acids. The V and J ends lost 5 bases and 0 bases respectively, with 14 bases between them. CDR3 DNA sequence: TGTGCCAGCAGCCGCACAACAGGGAACTCTGGAAACACCATATATTTT. Translating it yields CASSRTTGNSGNTIYF.